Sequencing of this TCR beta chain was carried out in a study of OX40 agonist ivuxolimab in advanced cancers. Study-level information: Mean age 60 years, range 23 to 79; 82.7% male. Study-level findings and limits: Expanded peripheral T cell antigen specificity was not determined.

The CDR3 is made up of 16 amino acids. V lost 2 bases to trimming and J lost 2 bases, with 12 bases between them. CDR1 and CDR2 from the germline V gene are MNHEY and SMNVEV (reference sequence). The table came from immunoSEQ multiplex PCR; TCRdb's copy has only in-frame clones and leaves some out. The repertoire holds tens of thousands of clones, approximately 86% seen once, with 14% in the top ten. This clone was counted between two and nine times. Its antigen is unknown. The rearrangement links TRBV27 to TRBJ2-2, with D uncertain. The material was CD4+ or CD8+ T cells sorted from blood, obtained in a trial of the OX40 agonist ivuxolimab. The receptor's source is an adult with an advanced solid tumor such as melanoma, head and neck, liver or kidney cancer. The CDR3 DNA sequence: TGTGCCAGCAGTTTACTATCCATACTAAACACCGGGGAGCTGTTTTTT. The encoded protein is CASSLLSILNTGELFF.